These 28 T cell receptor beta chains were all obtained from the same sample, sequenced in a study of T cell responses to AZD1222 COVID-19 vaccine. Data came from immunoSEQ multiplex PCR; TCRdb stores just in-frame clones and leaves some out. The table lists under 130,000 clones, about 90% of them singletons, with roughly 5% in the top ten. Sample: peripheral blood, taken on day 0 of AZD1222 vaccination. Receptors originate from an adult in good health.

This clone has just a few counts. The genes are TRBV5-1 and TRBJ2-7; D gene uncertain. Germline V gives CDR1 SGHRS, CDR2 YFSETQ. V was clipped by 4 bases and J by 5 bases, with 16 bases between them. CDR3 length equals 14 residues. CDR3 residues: CASSIEEPGDEQYF. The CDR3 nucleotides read TGCGCCAGCAGCATAGAGGAGCCTGGGGACGAGCAGTACTTC.

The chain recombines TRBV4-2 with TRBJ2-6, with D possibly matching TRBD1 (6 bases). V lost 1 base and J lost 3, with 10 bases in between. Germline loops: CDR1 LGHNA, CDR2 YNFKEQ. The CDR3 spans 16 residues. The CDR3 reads CASSQVGGVGANVLTF. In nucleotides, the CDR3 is TGTGCCAGCAGCCAAGTTGGGGGCGTTGGGGCCAACGTCCTGACTTTC.

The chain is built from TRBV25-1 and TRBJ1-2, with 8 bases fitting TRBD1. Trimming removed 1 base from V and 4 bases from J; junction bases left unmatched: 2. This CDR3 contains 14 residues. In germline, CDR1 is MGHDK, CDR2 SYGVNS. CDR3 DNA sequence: TGTGCCAGCAGTGAATGGACAGGGCGCTATGGCTACACCTTC. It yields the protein CASSEWTGRYGYTF.

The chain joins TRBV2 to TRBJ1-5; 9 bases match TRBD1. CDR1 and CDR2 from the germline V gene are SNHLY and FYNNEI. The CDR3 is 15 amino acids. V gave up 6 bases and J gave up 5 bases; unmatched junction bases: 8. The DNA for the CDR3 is TGTGCCAGCAGGACAGGGGGTGCAGTTCATCAGCCCCAGCATTTT. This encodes CASRTGGAVHQPQHF. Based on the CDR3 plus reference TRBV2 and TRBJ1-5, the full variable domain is EPEVTQTPSHQVTQMGQEVILRCVPISNHLYFYWYRQILGQKVEFLVSFYNNEISEKSEIFDDQFSVERPDGSNFTLKIRSTKLEDSAMYFCASRTGGAVHQPQHFGDGTRLSIL.

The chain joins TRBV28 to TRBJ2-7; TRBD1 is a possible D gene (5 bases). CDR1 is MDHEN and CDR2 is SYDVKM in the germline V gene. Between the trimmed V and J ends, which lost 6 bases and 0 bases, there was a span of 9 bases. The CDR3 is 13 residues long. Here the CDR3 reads CASSQGNSYEQYF. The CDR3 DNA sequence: TGTGCCAGCAGCCAGGGAAACTCCTACGAGCAGTACTTC.

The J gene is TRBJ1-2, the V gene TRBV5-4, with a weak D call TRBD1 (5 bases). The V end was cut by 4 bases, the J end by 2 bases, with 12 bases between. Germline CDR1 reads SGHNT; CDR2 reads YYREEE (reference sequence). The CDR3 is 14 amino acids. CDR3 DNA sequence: TGTGCCAGCAGCCCGGGGGGACTGAACTATGGCTACACCTTC. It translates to CASSPGGLNYGYTF.

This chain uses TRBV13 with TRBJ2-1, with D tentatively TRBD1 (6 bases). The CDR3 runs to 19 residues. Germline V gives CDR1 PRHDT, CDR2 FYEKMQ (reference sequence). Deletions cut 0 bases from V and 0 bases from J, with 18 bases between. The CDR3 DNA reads TGTGCCAGCAGCTTAGGGGTCCCCGGGACACCAAGCTCCTACAATGAGCAGTTCTTC. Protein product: CASSLGVPGTPSSYNEQFF. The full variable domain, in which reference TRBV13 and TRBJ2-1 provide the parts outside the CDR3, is AAGVIQSPRHLIKEKRETATLKCYPIPRHDTVYWYQQGPGQDPQFLISFYEKMQSDKGSIPDRFSAQQFSDYHSELNMSSLELGDSALYFCASSLGVPGTPSSYNEQFFGPGTRLTVL.

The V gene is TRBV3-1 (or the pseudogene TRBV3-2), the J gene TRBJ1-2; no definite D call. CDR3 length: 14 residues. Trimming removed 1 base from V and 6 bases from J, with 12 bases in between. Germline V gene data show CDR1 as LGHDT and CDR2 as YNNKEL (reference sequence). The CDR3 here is CASSQATSPHGYTF. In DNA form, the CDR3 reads TGTGCCAGCAGCCAAGCTACCAGTCCCCATGGCTACACCTTC.

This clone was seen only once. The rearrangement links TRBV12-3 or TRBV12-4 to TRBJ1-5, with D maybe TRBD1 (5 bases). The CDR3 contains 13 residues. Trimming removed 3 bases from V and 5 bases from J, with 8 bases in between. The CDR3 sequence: CASSLGEDQPQHF. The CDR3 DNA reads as TGTGCCAGCAGTTTGGGGGAAGATCAGCCCCAGCATTTT.

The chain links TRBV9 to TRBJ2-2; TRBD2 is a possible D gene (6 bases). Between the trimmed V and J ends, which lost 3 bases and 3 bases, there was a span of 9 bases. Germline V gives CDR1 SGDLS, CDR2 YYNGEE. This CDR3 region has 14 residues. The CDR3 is CASSAGLHTGELFF. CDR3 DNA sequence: TGTGCCAGCAGCGCGGGACTCCACACCGGGGAGCTGTTTTTT.

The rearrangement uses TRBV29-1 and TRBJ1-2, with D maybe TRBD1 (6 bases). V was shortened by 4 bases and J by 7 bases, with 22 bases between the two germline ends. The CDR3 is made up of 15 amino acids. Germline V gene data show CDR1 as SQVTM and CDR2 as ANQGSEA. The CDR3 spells CSVGHSGTSQRGYTF. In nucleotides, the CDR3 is TGCAGCGTTGGACATTCAGGGACAAGCCAGCGTGGCTACACCTTC.

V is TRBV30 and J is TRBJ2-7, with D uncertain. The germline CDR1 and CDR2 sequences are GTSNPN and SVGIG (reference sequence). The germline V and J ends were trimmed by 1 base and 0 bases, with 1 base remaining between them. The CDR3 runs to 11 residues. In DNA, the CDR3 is TGTGCCTGGAGTGACTCCTACGAGCAGTACTTC. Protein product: CAWSDSYEQYF.

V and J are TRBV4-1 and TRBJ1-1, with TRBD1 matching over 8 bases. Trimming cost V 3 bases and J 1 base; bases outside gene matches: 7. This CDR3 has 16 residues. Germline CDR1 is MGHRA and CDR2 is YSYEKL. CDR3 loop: CASSQLYRGTNTEAFF. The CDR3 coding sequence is TGCGCCAGCAGCCAGCTATACAGGGGGACGAACACTGAAGCTTTCTTT.

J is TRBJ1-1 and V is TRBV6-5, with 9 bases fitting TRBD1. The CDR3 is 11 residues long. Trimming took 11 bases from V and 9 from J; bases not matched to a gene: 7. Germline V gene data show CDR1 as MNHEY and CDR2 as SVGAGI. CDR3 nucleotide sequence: TGTGCCGGGAACAGGGGGCTTCAAGCTTTCTTT. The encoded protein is CAGNRGLQAFF.

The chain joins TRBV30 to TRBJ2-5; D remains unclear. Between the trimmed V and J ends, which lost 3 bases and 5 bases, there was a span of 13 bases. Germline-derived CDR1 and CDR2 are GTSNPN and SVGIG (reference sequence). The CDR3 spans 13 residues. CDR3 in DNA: TGTGCCTGGAGGAGCAAAGTGGGGGAGACCCAGTACTTC. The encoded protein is CAWRSKVGETQYF.

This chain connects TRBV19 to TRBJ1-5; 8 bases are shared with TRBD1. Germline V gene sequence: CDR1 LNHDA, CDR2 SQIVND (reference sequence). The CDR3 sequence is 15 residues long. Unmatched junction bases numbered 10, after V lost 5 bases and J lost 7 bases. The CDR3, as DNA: TGTGCCAGTAGTGAAGGGGGGACAGGATGGCAGCCCCAGCATTTT. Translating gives CASSEGGTGWQPQHF. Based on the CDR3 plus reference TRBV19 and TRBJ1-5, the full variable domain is DGGITQSPKYLFRKEGQNVTLSCEQNLNHDAMYWYRQDPGQGLRLIYYSQIVNDFQKGDIAEGYSVSREKKESFPLTVTSAQKNPTAFYLCASSEGGTGWQPQHFGDGTRLSIL.

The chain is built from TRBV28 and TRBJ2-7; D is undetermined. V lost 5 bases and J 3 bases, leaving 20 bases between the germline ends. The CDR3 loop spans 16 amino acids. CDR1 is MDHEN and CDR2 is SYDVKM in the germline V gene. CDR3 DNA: TGTGCCAGCAGTGGGTCCAGAGGTATGGGTTTCTACGAGCAGTACTTC. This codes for CASSGSRGMGFYEQYF. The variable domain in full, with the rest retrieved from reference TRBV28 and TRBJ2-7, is DVKVTQSSRYLVKRTGEKVFLECVQDMDHENMFWYRQDPGLGLRLIYFSYDVKMKEKGDIPEGYSVSREKKERFSLILESASTNQTSMYLCASSGSRGMGFYEQYFGPGTRLTVT.

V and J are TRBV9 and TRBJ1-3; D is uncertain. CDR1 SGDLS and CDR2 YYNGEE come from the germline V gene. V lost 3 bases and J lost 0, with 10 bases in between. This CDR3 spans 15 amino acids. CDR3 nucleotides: TGTGCCAGCAGCGCAACACCGTTCTCTGGAAACACCATATATTTT. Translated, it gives CASSATPFSGNTIYF.

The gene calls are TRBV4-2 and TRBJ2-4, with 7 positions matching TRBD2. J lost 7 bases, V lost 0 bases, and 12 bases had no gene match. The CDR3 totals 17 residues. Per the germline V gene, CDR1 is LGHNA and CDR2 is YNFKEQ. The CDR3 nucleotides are TGTGCCAGCAGCCAAGATGGGGCGCGGGGGAACCCCAACATTCAGTACTTC. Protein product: CASSQDGARGNPNIQYF.

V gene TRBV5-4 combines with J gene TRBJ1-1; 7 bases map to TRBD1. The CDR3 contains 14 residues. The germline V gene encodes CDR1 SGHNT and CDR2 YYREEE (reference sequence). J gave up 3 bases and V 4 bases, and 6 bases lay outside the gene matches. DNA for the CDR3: TGTGCCAGCAGCCCCTGGGGGACAGACACTGAAGCTTTCTTT. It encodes CASSPWGTDTEAFF.

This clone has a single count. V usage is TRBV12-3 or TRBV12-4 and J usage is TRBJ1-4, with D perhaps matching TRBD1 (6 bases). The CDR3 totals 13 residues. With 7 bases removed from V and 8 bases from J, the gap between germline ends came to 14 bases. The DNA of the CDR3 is TGTGCCAGCACTACAGGGTTGGTGGAAAAACTGTTTTTT. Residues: CASTTGLVEKLFF.

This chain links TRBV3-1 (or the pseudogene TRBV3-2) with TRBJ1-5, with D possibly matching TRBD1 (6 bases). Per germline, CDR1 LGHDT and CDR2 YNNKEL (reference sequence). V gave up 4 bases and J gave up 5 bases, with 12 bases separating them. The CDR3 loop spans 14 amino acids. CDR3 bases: TGTGCCAGCAGCCTGGGCGGGGGCTATCAGCCCCAGCATTTT. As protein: CASSLGGGYQPQHF.

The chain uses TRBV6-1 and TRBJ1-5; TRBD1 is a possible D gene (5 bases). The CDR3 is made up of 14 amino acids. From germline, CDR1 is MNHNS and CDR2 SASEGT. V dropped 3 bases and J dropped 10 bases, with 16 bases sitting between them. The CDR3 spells CASSEEGRNLPQHF. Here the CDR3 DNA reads TGTGCCAGCAGTGAGGAGGGACGTAATCTACCCCAGCATTTT.

The CDR3 spells CASSPGGTGFNEKLFF. CDR3 DNA sequence: TGTGCCAGCAGCCCGGGGGGGACGGGATTTAATGAAAAACTGTTTTTT. This rearrangement joins TRBV2 to TRBJ1-4, with D perhaps matching TRBD1 (5 bases). The V gene lost 6 bases and the J gene lost 4 bases, with 18 bases spanning the gap. CDR3 length equals 16 residues. CDR1 is SNHLY and CDR2 is FYNNEI in the germline V gene.

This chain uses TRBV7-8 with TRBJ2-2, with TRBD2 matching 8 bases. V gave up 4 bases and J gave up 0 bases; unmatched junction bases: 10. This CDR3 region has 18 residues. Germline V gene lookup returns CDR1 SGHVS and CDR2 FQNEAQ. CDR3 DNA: TGTGCCAGCAGCTCGCAGAGCAGCGGGGGCGCGAACACCGGGGAGCTGTTTTTT. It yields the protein CASSSQSSGGANTGELFF. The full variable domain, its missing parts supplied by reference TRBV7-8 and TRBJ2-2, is GAGVSQSPRYKVAKRGQDVALRCDPISGHVSLFWYQQALGQGPEFLTYFQNEAQLDKSGLPSDRFFAERPEGSVSTLKIQRTQQEDSAVYLCASSSQSSGGANTGELFFGEGSRLTVL.

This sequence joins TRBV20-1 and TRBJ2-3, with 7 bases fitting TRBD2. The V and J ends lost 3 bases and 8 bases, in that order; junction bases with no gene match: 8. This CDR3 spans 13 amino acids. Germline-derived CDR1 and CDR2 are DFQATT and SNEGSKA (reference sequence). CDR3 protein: CSASTGGRPTQYF. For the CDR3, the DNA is TGCAGTGCTAGTACGGGGGGTAGACCTACGCAGTATTTT.

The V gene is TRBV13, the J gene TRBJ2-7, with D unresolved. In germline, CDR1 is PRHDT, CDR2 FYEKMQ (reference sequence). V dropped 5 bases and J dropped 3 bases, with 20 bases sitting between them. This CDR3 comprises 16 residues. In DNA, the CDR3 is TGTGCCAGCAGCCAAGGGTACGGCACACTTTACTACGAGCAGTACTTC. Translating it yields CASSQGYGTLYYEQYF.

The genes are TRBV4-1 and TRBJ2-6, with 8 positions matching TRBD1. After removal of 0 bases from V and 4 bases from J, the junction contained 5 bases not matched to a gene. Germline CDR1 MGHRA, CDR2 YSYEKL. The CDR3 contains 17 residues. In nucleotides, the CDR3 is TGCGCCAGCAGCCAAGATTATCAGGGGGCAGGGGCCAACGTCCTGACTTTC. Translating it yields CASSQDYQGAGANVLTF.